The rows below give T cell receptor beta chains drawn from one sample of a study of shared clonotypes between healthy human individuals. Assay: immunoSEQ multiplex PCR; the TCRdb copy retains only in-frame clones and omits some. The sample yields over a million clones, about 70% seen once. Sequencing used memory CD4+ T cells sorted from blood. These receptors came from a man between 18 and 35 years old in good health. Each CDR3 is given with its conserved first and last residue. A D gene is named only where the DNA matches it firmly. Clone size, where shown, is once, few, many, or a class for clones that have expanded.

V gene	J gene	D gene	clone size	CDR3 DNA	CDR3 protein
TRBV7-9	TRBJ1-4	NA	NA	TGTGCCAGCAGCTTAGTCTCTACCGGCCAAAGCGTGACTAATGAAAAACTGTTTTTT	CASSLVSTGQSVTNEKLFF
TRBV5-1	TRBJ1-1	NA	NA	TGCGCCAGCAGCTCGGGCCTAACACACACTGAAGCTTTCTTT	CASSSGLTHTEAFF
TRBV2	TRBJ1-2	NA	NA	TGTGCCAGCAGTGATACAGGGAACTATGGCTACACCTTC	CASSDTGNYGYTF
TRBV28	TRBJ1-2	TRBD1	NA	TGTGCCAGCAGTTTAACCCCGACAGGGTTCGGGGACTACACCTTC	CASSLTPTGFGDYTF
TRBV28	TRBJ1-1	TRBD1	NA	TGTGCCAGCAGTTTAGGTAGGGGGCTATACACTGAAGCTTTCTTT	CASSLGRGLYTEAFF
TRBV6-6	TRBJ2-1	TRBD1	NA	TGTGCCAGCAGTTACAAGGACAGGGGGAGGGATGAGCAGTTCTTC	CASSYKDRGRDEQFF
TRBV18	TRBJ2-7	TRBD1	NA	TGTGCCAGCTCACCATACATGAGCGGACAGGTAGGGGAGCAGTACTTC	CASSPYMSGQVGEQYF
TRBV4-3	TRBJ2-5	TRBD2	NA	TGCGCCAGCAGCCAAGAAGATGGCGGGAGTACGAAGACCCAGTACTTC	CASSQEDGGSTKTQYF
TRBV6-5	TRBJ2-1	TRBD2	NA	TGTGCCAGCAGTTACCGAACGGGAGGAAGTCGCCCGGAGCAGTTCTTC	CASSYRTGGSRPEQFF
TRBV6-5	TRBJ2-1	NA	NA	TGTGCCAGCAGTAGGGACTTGGCTGGTGAGCAGTTCTTC	CASSRDLAGEQFF
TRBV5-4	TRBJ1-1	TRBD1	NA	TGTGCCAGCAGCTTGGCCGGCAGGGGGGGAACTGAAGCTTTCTTT	CASSLAGRGGTEAFF
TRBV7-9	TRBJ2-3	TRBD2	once	TGTGCCAGCAGCCCGCGACTAGCGGGGGGAGCAGATACGCAGTATTTT	CASSPRLAGGADTQYF
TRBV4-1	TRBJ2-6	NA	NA	TGCGCCAGCAGCCAAGATGCAGGCTCTGGGGCCAACGTCCTGACTTTC	CASSQDAGSGANVLTF
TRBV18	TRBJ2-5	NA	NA	TGTGCCAGCTCACCAGTGCGGAAAGAGACCCAGTACTTC	CASSPVRKETQYF
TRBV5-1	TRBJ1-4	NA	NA	TGCGCCAGCAGCTTGAATAGCTCGCCAGCCAACGAAAAACTGTTTTTT	CASSLNSSPANEKLFF
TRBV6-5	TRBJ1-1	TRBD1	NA	TGTGCCAGCAGTTCAGGGGGCGCGATTCGAGCTTTCTTT	CASSSGGAIRAFF
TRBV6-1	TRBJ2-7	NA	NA	TGTGCCAGCAGTGCACCCTACGAGCAGTACTTC	CASSAPYEQYF
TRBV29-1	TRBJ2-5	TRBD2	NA	TGCAGCGTTGAAATTGGACTAGCGGGAGGTCCTTTGGAGACCCAGTACTTC	CSVEIGLAGGPLETQYF
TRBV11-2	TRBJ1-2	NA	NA	TGTGCCAGCAGCAAAACTACTGGAACCTATGGCTACACCTTC	CASSKTTGTYGYTF
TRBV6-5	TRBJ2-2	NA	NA	TGTGCCAGCAGTTTCCGATATAACACCGGGGAGCTGTTTTTT	CASSFRYNTGELFF
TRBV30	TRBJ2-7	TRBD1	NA	TGTGCCTGGACTCAGGGGGCGGGGGAGCAGTACTTC	CAWTQGAGEQYF
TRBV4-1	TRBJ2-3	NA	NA	TGCGCCAGCAGCCCTGGGGACCGGGGGACGGATACGCAGTATTTT	CASSPGDRGTDTQYF